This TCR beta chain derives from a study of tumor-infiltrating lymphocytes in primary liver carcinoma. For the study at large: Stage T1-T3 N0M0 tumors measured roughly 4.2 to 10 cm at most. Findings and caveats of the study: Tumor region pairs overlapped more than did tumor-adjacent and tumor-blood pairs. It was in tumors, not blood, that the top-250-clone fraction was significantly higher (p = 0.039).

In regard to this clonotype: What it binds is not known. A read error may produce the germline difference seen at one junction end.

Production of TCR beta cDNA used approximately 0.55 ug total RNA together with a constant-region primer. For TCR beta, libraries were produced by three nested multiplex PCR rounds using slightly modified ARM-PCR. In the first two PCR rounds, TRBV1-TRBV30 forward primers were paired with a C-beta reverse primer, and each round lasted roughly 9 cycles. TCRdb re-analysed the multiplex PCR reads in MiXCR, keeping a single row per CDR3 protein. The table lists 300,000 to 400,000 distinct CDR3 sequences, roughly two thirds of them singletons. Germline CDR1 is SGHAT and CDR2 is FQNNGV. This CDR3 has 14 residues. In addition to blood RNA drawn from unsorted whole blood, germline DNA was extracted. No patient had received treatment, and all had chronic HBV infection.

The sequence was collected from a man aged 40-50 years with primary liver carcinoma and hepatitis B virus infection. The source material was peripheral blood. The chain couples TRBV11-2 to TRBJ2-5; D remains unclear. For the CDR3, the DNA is TGTGTCAGCAGCCCCCGGGCCCGGACGGAGACCCAGTACTTC. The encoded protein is CVSSPRARTETQYF.